The clone carrying this TCR beta chain was picked up many times. The V segment lost 4 bases and the J segment 3 bases; nucleotides outside the gene matches: 9. The CDR3 runs to 17 residues. The data belong to a study of T-cell reconstitution after alpha-beta-depleted transplantation in children. Unique molecular identifiers were used to barcode this TCRbeta library. TCRdb redid the calling of the PCR reads with MiXCR, one entry per CDR3 protein. This sample has some 200,000 distinct CDR3 sequences, with roughly 15% found just once. The sample here was PBMCs from the stem cell graft donor, taken from the stem cell graft. The sequence derives from a human donor who donated a stem cell graft to a child with acute lymphoblastic leukemia. This rearrangement joins TRBV12-3 or TRBV12-4 to TRBJ1-5; 10 nucleotides agree with TRBD1. Here the CDR3 DNA reads TGTGCCAGCAGTTCTTGGTGGGGGACAGGGGACAATCAGCCCCAGCATTTT. The encoded protein is CASSSWWGTGDNQPQHF.